These 29 T cell receptor beta chains share one sample of origin, sequenced in a study of neurological immune-mediated disorders (dated by TCRdb to between 2018 and 2020). Libraries were constructed by 5' RACE. The instrument was an Illumina HiSeq 2500. Through fastp at Q25 and MiXCR, TCRdb rebuilt clones from the public reads, retaining in-frame beta chains. Each CDR3 protein appears once, grouped with its most common genes and DNA. Across this sample there are more than 75,000 distinct CDR3 sequences, with around 3.6% seen only once. Clones ranked in the top ten supply around 3.1% of the sample. Sequenced: PBMCs. Receptor source: a woman aged 45-59 years with multiple sclerosis.

This clonotype was detected ten times or more. This sequence joins TRBV18 and TRBJ1-5; weak D call: TRBD1 (5 bases). The CDR3 contains 15 residues. Germline values: CDR1 KGHSH, CDR2 LQKENI. V lost 4 bases and J 6 bases, leaving 16 bases between the germline ends. The CDR3 DNA reads TGTGCCAGCTCACTACATCGGGGGACGGGTCAGCCCCAGCATTTT. It specifies CASSLHRGTGQPQHF.

This clonotype came up many times. The CDR3 is CASSPGRNTEAFF. The DNA for the CDR3 is TGTGCCAGCAGTCCCGGACGGAACACTGAAGCTTTCTTT. The rearrangement joins TRBV12-3 or TRBV12-4 to TRBJ1-1; no firm D call. The CDR3 spans 13 residues. V lost 5 bases and J lost 1, with 8 bases in between.

This clonotype was detected ten times or more. The chain employs TRBV20-1 and TRBJ1-5, with D unclear. With 0 bases removed from V and 9 bases from J, the gap between germline ends came to 12 bases. From germline, CDR1 is DFQATT and CDR2 SNEGSKA (reference sequence). CDR3 length equals 13 residues. CDR3 bases: TGCAGTGCTAGAGAACGGGAATGGGTGCCCCAGCATTTT. This gives the protein CSAREREWVPQHF.

This clonotype was counted at least ten times. This chain links TRBV7-2 with TRBJ1-3; D not resolved. The germline gives CDR1 SGHTA, CDR2 FQGNSA. V dropped 10 bases and J dropped 0 bases, with 16 bases sitting between them. The CDR3 has 15 residues. This CDR3 is CAIRHGRSSGNTIYF. CDR3 bases: TGTGCCATCCGACACGGGCGGAGCTCTGGAAACACCATATATTTT.

This clonotype was found many times. V usage is TRBV6-5 and J usage is TRBJ2-2; TRBD1 or TRBD2 may be the D gene (7 bases each). The CDR3 contains 14 residues. V shed 8 bases and J shed 7 bases, with 17 bases lying between them. Germline CDR1 MNHEY, CDR2 SVGAGI. CDR3 coding DNA: TGTGCCAGCGTCAGGGGGGGCCCGATCGGGGAGCTGTTTTTT. This translates into CASVRGGPIGELFF.

This clonotype was counted at least ten times. The chain carries TRBV20-1 and TRBJ2-6, with D maybe TRBD1 (6 bases). The V end lost 5 bases, the J end lost 1 base, and 18 bases lay between the germline ends. Germline V CDR1 and CDR2: DFQATT, SNEGSKA (reference sequence). This CDR3 comprises 17 residues. Here the CDR3 reads CSAPPGQPSSGANVLTF. In nucleotides, the CDR3 is TGCAGTGCTCCTCCGGGACAACCCTCATCTGGGGCCAACGTCCTGACTTTC.

There are many counts of this clonotype. The chain couples TRBV5-1 to TRBJ1-6; possible D gene TRBD1, 5 bases. The CDR3 has 14 residues. The germline CDR1 and CDR2 sequences are SGHRS and YFSETQ. Trimming removed 4 bases from V and 7 bases from J, with 12 bases in between. The CDR3 sequence: CASSRDFQNSPLHF. In DNA form, the CDR3 reads TGCGCCAGCAGCCGGGACTTTCAAAATTCACCCCTCCACTTT.

This clonotype was detected many times. This chain links TRBV20-1 with TRBJ2-5; 8 nucleotides match TRBD2. J gave up 4 bases and V 5 bases, and 15 bases lay outside the gene matches. Germline V CDR1 and CDR2: DFQATT, SNEGSKA (reference sequence). CDR3 length: 16 amino acids. CDR3 DNA: TGCAGTGCTCCCAAGGTCACGGGGGGGCTCGGAGAGACCCAGTACTTC. This codes for CSAPKVTGGLGETQYF.

At least ten counts were recorded for this clonotype. The V call is TRBV20-1, the J call TRBJ2-4, with D possibly being TRBD1 (5 bases). Trimming took off 3 bases at V and 4 bases at J, with 10 bases between the two ends. Germline-derived CDR1 and CDR2 are DFQATT and SNEGSKA (reference sequence). This CDR3 has 13 amino acids. CDR3 residues: CSASETAKNIQYF. For the CDR3, the DNA is TGCAGTGCTAGTGAGACAGCGAAAAACATTCAGTACTTC.

This clonotype was counted ten times or more. The rearrangement uses TRBV4-2 and TRBJ1-1, with D unclear. The ends were cut back, 4 bases at V and 0 bases at J, with 9 bases in the middle. The CDR3 totals 14 residues. CDR1 LGHNA and CDR2 YNFKEQ come from the germline V gene. CDR3 nucleotide sequence: TGTGCCAGCAGCCCATGGCTCCTGAACACTGAAGCTTTCTTT. It yields the protein CASSPWLLNTEAFF.

This clonotype appeared many times. The V gene is TRBV12-5, the J gene TRBJ1-5, with D unclear. This CDR3 comprises 16 residues. Trimming shortened V by 1 base and J by 6 bases, and 16 bases separated the two germline ends. Germline V gene data show CDR1 as LGHNT and CDR2 as FRNRAP. CDR3 residues: CASGLAGRGGLQPQHF. CDR3 nucleotides: TGTGCTAGTGGTTTGGCGGGCCGGGGTGGGCTTCAGCCCCAGCATTTT.

This clonotype was observed a handful of times. The chain combines TRBV5-1 with TRBJ2-5, with 9 bases that match TRBD1. The CDR3 length is 15 residues. The V gene end was trimmed by 1 base and the J gene end by 5 bases; junction bases not matched to a gene: 6. Germline CDR1 and CDR2: SGHRS and YFSETQ. The CDR3 sequence is CASSLTGTGTETQYF. Here the CDR3 DNA reads TGCGCCAGCAGCTTGACCGGGACAGGGACGGAGACCCAGTACTTC.

This clonotype was detected many times. The chain carries TRBV7-8 and TRBJ2-2, with D uncertain. Germline V gene lookup returns CDR1 SGHVS and CDR2 FQNEAQ. V was shortened by 6 bases and J by 4 bases, with 6 bases between the two germline ends. This CDR3 is 12 amino acids long. The CDR3 nucleotides are TGTGCCAGCAGGCGTGGCACCGGGGAGCTGTTTTTT. Protein: CASRRGTGELFF.

This clonotype was counted many times. The chain is built from TRBV7-2 and TRBJ2-3; D is unresolved. With 2 bases removed from V and 6 bases from J, the gap between germline ends came to 6 bases. Germline V CDR1 and CDR2: SGHTA, FQGNSA. The CDR3 contains 12 residues. CDR3 in DNA: TGTGCCAGCAGCTTATCCGCGGATACGCAGTATTTT. It specifies CASSLSADTQYF.

At least ten counts were recorded for this clonotype. This chain connects TRBV5-5 to TRBJ2-1, with D maybe TRBD2 (6 bases). The V gene's germline CDR1 is SGHKS and CDR2 YYEKEE (reference sequence). Trimming took 0 bases from V and 0 from J, leaving 7 bases between them. The CDR3 spans 15 residues. The CDR3 DNA reads TGTGCCAGCAGCTTGGTCGGGAGCTCCTACAATGAGCAGTTCTTC. Translating gives CASSLVGSSYNEQFF.

At least ten counts were recorded for this clonotype. The chain recombines TRBV20-1 with TRBJ2-5; D remains unclear. Trimming removed 4 bases from V and 5 bases from J, with 14 bases in between. Germline V gene data show CDR1 as DFQATT and CDR2 as SNEGSKA (reference sequence). The length of the CDR3 is 13 residues. The CDR3 coding sequence is TGCAGTGCTAATGGGGTCTCGCGGGAGACCCAGTACTTC. This gives the protein CSANGVSRETQYF.

The sample holds many counts of this clonotype. The rearrangement links TRBV6-2 or TRBV6-3 to TRBJ1-5, with TRBD1 matching over 9 bases. V lost 6 bases to trimming and J lost 2 bases; unmatched junction nucleotides: 5. CDR1 MNHEY and CDR2 SVGEGT come from the germline V gene. This CDR3 has 15 residues. CDR3 region: CASRRTGVGNQPQHF. Written as DNA, the CDR3 is TGTGCCAGCAGACGGACAGGGGTTGGCAATCAGCCCCAGCATTTT.

This clonotype has ten or more counts. The gene calls are TRBV20-1 and TRBJ1-5, with a weak D call TRBD1 (6 bases). The length of the CDR3 is 13 residues. V was clipped by 6 bases and J by 2 bases, with 11 bases between them. Germline CDR1 is DFQATT and CDR2 is SNEGSKA (reference sequence). The CDR3 is CSASSGGNQPQHF. The CDR3 DNA is TGCAGTGCGTCTTCAGGGGGCAATCAGCCCCAGCATTTT.

This clonotype has a count of ten or more. This chain joins TRBV5-1 and TRBJ2-3; 11 nucleotides line up with TRBD2. V was clipped by 4 bases and J by 3 bases; unmatched bases: 7. Germline V gives CDR1 SGHRS, CDR2 YFSETQ. This CDR3 comprises 16 residues. CDR3 DNA sequence: TGCGCCAGCAGCGGGGGACTAGCGGTGAAAACAGATACGCAGTATTTT. Translation gives CASSGGLAVKTDTQYF.

This clonotype was seen many times. The rearrangement links TRBV5-1 to TRBJ1-5; 7 bases match TRBD1. CDR1 and CDR2 from the germline V gene are SGHRS and YFSETQ. The CDR3 length is 14 residues. V shed 7 bases and J 6 bases; nucleotides not matched to a gene: 10. The CDR3 DNA reads TGCGCCAGCCCTGGCACAGGGGATTGTCAGCCCCAGCATTTT. Its protein product is CASPGTGDCQPQHF.

This clonotype has a count of ten or more. The chain couples TRBV7-9 to TRBJ2-1; D might be TRBD1 or TRBD2, each matching 5 bases. The CDR3 is 15 amino acids. V lost 6 bases and J lost 2, with 14 bases in between. Germline assignment: CDR1 SEHNR and CDR2 FQNEAQ (reference sequence). The CDR3 reads CASRLEGYTYNEQFF. CDR3 coding DNA: TGTGCCAGCAGGCTCGAGGGGTACACCTACAATGAGCAGTTCTTC.

This clonotype was detected ten times or more. This chain connects TRBV12-3 or TRBV12-4 to TRBJ1-1; no reliable D call. The CDR3 length is 13 residues. V shed 3 bases and J shed 6 bases, with 11 bases lying between them. The CDR3 is CASSFDPAAEAFF. DNA of the CDR3: TGTGCCAGCAGTTTCGATCCGGCTGCTGAAGCTTTCTTT.

This clonotype was recorded at least ten times. This sequence joins TRBV7-9 and TRBJ2-3; 7 positions match TRBD1. The length of the CDR3 is 15 residues. V lost 5 bases and J lost 0; bases outside the gene matches: 5. Germline loops: CDR1 SEHNR, CDR2 FQNEAQ (reference sequence). CDR3 protein: CASSPSGQSTDTQYF. The CDR3 bases are TGTGCCAGCAGCCCATCGGGACAGAGCACAGATACGCAGTATTTT.

The genes are TRBV6-5 and TRBJ2-1, with TRBD1 as a possible D gene (5 bases). Germline lookup yields CDR1 MNHEY and CDR2 SVGAGI. The length of the CDR3 is 13 residues. With 4 bases removed from V and 6 bases from J, the gap between germline ends came to 10 bases. CDR3 protein: CASSSGQINEQFF. The CDR3 DNA sequence: TGTGCCAGCAGTTCCGGACAAATCAATGAGCAGTTCTTC.

This clonotype came up many times. The chain links TRBV3-1 to TRBJ1-5; TRBD1 matches 7 bases. This CDR3 contains 22 residues. Trimming at V came to 4 bases and at J to 5 bases, leaving 29 bases not matched to a gene. Germline values: CDR1 LGHDT, CDR2 YNNKEL (reference sequence). The CDR3 DNA is TGTGCCAGCAGCCGATATCCAAAAGGGGGCCTTTGTGATATTTATTCAGATCAGCCCCAGCATTTT. It codes for CASSRYPKGGLCDIYSDQPQHF. Combining the CDR3 with reference TRBV3-1 and TRBJ1-5 gives the whole variable domain DTAVSQTPKYLVTQMGNDKSIKCEQNLGHDTMYWYKQDSKKFLKIMFSYNNKELIINETVPNRFSPKSPDKAHLNLHINSLELGDSAVYFCASSRYPKGGLCDIYSDQPQHFGDGTRLSIL.

This clonotype was picked up many times. The genes are TRBV12-3 or TRBV12-4 and TRBJ2-2; 7 bases match TRBD1. Germline trimming cut 3 bases from V and 4 bases from J; bases unmatched to any gene: 2. CDR3 length equals 14 residues. The CDR3 sequence is CASSFDRVTGELFF. CDR3 sequence (DNA): TGTGCCAGCAGTTTCGACAGGGTCACCGGGGAGCTGTTTTTT.

This clonotype came up a few times. A read error may produce the germline difference seen at one junction end. The V and J genes are TRBV4-1 and TRBJ1-6; D is uncertain. CDR1 is MGHRA, CDR2 YSYEKL, per germline. The CDR3 length is 13 residues. CDR3 nucleotides: TGCGCCAGCAGCCAAGGCCCGGGTTCAACCCTCAACTTT. Protein product: CASSQGPGSTLNF.

This clonotype was counted at least ten times. The CDR3 nucleotides read TGTGCCAGCAGCTTAGACCGAAGCGGGGGGCTCCAAGAGACCCAGTACTTC. Translation: CASSLDRSGGLQETQYF. The chain uses TRBV7-6 and TRBJ2-5; TRBD2 matches at 9 bases. CDR3 length: 17 amino acids. V shed 1 base, J shed 1 base, and the junction held 7 bases outside the gene matches. CDR1 SGHVS and CDR2 FNYEAQ come from the germline V gene.

In its sample, this clonotype was seen many times. V usage is TRBV5-1 and J usage is TRBJ2-3, with 9 bases lining up with TRBD2. From germline, CDR1 is SGHRS and CDR2 YFSETQ. The CDR3 length is 16 residues. Trimming removed 2 bases from V and 5 bases from J; junction bases left unmatched: 9. For the CDR3, the DNA is TGCGCCAGCAGCTTCGGGGCTAGCGGGGCCCGAGATACGCAGTATTTT. Its protein product is CASSFGASGARDTQYF.